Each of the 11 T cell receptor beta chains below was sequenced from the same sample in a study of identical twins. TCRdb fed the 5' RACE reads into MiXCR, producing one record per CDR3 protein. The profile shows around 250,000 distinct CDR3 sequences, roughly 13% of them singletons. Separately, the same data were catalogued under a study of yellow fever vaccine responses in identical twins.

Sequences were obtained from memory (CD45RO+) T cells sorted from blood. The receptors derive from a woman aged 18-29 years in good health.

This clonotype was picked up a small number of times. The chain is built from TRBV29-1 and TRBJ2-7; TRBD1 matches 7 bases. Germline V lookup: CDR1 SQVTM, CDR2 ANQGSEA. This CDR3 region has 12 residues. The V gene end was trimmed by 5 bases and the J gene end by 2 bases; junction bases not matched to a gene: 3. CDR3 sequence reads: CSVQGVAYEQYF. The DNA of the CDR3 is TGCAGCGTTCAGGGGGTAGCCTACGAGCAGTACTTC.

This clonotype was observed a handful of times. CDR3 loop: CSVTTGEQYF. The CDR3 bases are TGCAGCGTTACCACAGGGGAACAGTACTTC. V is TRBV29-1 and J is TRBJ2-5, with 7 positions matching TRBD1. V gave up 5 bases and J gave up 11 bases; unmatched junction bases: 5. The CDR3 runs to 10 residues. Germline V gene sequence: CDR1 SQVTM, CDR2 ANQGSEA.

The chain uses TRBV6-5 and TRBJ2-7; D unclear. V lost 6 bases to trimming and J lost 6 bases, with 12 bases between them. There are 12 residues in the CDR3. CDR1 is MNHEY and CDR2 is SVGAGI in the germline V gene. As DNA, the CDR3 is TGTGCCAGCAGAAAGACGTATAGCGAGCAGTACTTC. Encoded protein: CASRKTYSEQYF.

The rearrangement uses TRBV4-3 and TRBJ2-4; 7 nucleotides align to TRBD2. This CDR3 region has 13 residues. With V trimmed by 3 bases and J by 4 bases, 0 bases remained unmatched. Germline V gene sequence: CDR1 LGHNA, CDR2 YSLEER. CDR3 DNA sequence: TGCGCCAGCAGCCAGGGGGGGAAAAACATTCAGTACTTC. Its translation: CASSQGGKNIQYF.

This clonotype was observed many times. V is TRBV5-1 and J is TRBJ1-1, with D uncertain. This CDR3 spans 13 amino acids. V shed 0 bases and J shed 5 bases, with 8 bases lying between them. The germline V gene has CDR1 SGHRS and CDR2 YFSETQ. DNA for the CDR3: TGCGCCAGCAGCTTGGACGGCAGAACTGAAGCTTTCTTT. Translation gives CASSLDGRTEAFF.

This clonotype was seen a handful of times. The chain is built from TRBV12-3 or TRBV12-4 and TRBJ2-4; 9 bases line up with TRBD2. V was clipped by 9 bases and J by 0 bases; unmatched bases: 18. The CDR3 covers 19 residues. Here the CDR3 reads CARTSGLRPDVLAKNIQYF. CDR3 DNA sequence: TGTGCCAGGACTAGCGGCCTGAGGCCAGACGTTCTAGCCAAAAACATTCAGTACTTC.

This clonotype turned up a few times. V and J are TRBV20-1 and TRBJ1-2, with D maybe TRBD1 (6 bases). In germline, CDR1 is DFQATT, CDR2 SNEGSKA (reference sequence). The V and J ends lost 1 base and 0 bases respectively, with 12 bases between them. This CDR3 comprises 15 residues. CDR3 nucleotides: TGCAGTGCTAGAGTCGGACAGCGTACTAACTATGGCTACACCTTC. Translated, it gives CSARVGQRTNYGYTF.

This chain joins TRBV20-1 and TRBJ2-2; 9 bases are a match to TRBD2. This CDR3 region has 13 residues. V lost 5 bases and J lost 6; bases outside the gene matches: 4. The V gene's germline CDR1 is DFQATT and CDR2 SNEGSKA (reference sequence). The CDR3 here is CSAGGGAPGELFF. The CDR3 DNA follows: TGCAGTGCTGGCGGGGGGGCCCCCGGGGAGCTGTTTTTT.

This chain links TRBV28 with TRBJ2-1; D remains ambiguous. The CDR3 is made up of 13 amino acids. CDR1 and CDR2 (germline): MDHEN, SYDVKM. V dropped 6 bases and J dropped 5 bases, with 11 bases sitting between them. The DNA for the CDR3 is TGTGCCAGCAGCACAAGATTAAACAATGAGCAGTTCTTC. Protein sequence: CASSTRLNNEQFF.

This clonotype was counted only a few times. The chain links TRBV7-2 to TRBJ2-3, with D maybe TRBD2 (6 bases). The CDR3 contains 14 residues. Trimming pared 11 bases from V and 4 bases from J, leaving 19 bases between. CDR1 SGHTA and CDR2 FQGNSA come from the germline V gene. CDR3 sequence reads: CAASGGGLADTQYF. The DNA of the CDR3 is TGTGCCGCCTCGGGTGGAGGGCTGGCAGATACGCAGTATTTT.

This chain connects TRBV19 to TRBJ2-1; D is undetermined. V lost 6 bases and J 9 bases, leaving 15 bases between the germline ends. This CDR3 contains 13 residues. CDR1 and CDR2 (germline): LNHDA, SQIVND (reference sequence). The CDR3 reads CASRAHLSGEQFF. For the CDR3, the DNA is TGTGCCAGTAGAGCTCACCTATCCGGTGAGCAGTTCTTC. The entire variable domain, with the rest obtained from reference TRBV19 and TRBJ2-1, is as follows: DGGITQSPKYLFRKEGQNVTLSCEQNLNHDAMYWYRQDPGQGLRLIYYSQIVNDFQKGDIAEGYSVSREKKESFPLTVTSAQKNPTAFYLCASRAHLSGEQFFGPGTRLTVL.